A selection of T cell receptor beta chains follows, all from one sample in a study of blood T cells in healthy people across ages. TCRdb processed the 5' RACE reads anew with MiXCR; each CDR3 protein has one entry. The sample has around 790,000 distinct CDR3 sequences, approximately 44% seen once. Sequencing was carried out using blood. Receptors were obtained from a man between 60 and 75 years old in good health. CDR3s include the opening cysteine and the closing phenylalanine or tryptophan. The D gene is left open where the match is weak. Only some rows state a clone size, as once, few, many or a class for expanded clones.

d_call j_call clone_size v_call cdr3_nt cdr3_aa
- TRBJ2-7 - TRBV4-3 TGCGCCAGCAGCCAAGATCCCACTCGTGAGCAGTACTTC CASSQDPTREQYF
TRBD1 TRBJ2-5 - TRBV11-2 TGTGCCAGCAGCGAAGACCCCCGGACAGGGAAGGGCGAGACCCAGTACTTC CASSEDPRTGKGETQYF
- TRBJ1-5 - TRBV20-1 TGCAGTGCTTTAGGTCTGGGAAATAGCAATCAGCCCCAGCATTTT CSALGLGNSNQPQHF
- TRBJ2-3 - TRBV20-1 TGCAGTGCTATCGACAGTTCCGTTAGCACAGATACGCAGTATTTT CSAIDSSVSTDTQYF
- TRBJ2-2 - TRBV30 TGTGCCTGGAGTGCGGGGACTGGCTACACCGGGGAGCTGTTTTTT CAWSAGTGYTGELFF
- TRBJ2-7 - TRBV15 TGTGCCATCAGCAGAGATGGATGGGGCGAGCAGTACTTC CAISRDGWGEQYF
TRBD1 TRBJ2-7 - TRBV4-3 TGCGCCAGCAGCCAAAGAACCACGGGACAGGCGAACTCCTACGAGCAGTACTTC CASSQRTTGQANSYEQYF
TRBD1 TRBJ1-5 - TRBV12-3/TRBV12-4 TGTGCCAGCAGCCAGCGTCCCGGGGACAGGGGGCACAATCAGCCCCAGCATTTT CASSQRPGDRGHNQPQHF
TRBD2 TRBJ2-2 - TRBV2 TGTGCCAGCCGCCAGCGGGGGGGCCGGTGTACCGGGGAGCTGTTTTTT CASRQRGGRCTGELFF
- TRBJ2-5 - TRBV12-3/TRBV12-4 TGTGCCAGCAGAGCAGGGGCTCAAGAGACCCAGTACTTC CASRAGAQETQYF
TRBD1 TRBJ2-7 - TRBV3-1 TGTGCCAGCAGCCAGACGACAGGGGTCGAGCAGTACTTC CASSQTTGVEQYF
- TRBJ2-5 - TRBV20-1 TGCAGTGCTAGAGCCCCCCTAAGTGAGACCCAGTACTTC CSARAPLSETQYF
- TRBJ2-3 - TRBV6-2/TRBV6-3 TGTGCCAGCATTAAGGATGGAGGAACGTGGGGCACAGATACGCAGTATTTT CASIKDGGTWGTDTQYF
- TRBJ2-7 - TRBV28 TGTGCCAGCAGTTTGACTGCCATATCCACCGAGCAGTACTTC CASSLTAISTEQYF
TRBD1 TRBJ2-5 - TRBV15 TGTGCCACCAGGCCGACAGGGTATTTACAAGAGACCCAGTACTTC CATRPTGYLQETQYF
TRBD1 TRBJ1-2 - TRBV3-1 TGTGCCAGCAGCCTTCCCGGGACAGGGGGCGTTCGTGGCTACACCTTC CASSLPGTGGVRGYTF
- TRBJ1-1 few TRBV20-1 TGCAGTGCTAAGTCCGGGACTAAGTCTGAAGCTTTCTTT CSAKSGTKSEAFF
- TRBJ2-2 - TRBV6-2/TRBV6-3 TGTGCCAGCAGTTACGGTTCGGTGTCCGGGGAGCTGTTTTTT CASSYGSVSGELFF
TRBD2 TRBJ2-5 few TRBV12-3/TRBV12-4 TGTGCCAGCAGGCAAACTAGCGGGGGAGGAGAGACCCAGTACTTC CASRQTSGGGETQYF
- TRBJ2-1 few TRBV5-5 TGTGCCAGCAGGGAGGGGGGCTCCTACAATGAGCAGTTCTTC CASREGGSYNEQFF
TRBD1 TRBJ2-3 - TRBV3-1 TGTGCCAGCAGCCAGCTGACAGGGGGGCAGTATTTT CASSQLTGGQYF
- TRBJ1-1 few TRBV30 TGTGCCTGGACCATAAATCAGTGGAGCACTGAAGCTTTCTTT CAWTINQWSTEAFF
- TRBJ1-1 few TRBV15 TGTGCCACCAGCAGCGAAAAGAACACTGAAGCTTTCTTT CATSSEKNTEAFF
TRBD1 TRBJ2-7 once TRBV20-1 TGCAGTGCTAGAGATGGCCAGGGGGCTTACAATGAGCAGTACTTC CSARDGQGAYNEQYF
- TRBJ2-5 once TRBV12-3/TRBV12-4 TGTGTCAGCAGTCCTACCGGGATTAAAGAGACCCAGTACTTC CVSSPTGIKETQYF
- TRBJ1-2 - TRBV25-1 TGTGCCAGCAGTGATCGAGCCGGGACAAACTATGGCTACAACTTC CASSDRAGTNYGYNF
- TRBJ2-3 few TRBV7-9 TGTGCCAGCAGCCAAAGGAAAGGGGGACGTACGAACACAGATACGCAGTATTTT CASSQRKGGRTNTDTQYF
- TRBJ2-1 many TRBV29-1 TGCAGCGCCTCGTGGGGTGATGAGCAGTTCTTC CSASWGDEQFF
TRBD2 TRBJ2-5 - TRBV20-1 TGCAGTGCTAGAGATATCGGGACTACTAAGGAGACCCAGTACTTC CSARDIGTTKETQYF
TRBD1 TRBJ2-6 - TRBV28 TGTGCCAGCTGTACCAGGGGGATTGGGGCCAACGTCCTGACTTTC CASCTRGIGANVLTF
- TRBJ2-5 many TRBV9 TGTGCCAGCAGCGTAGGAACTATTGGCGAGACCCAGTACTTC CASSVGTIGETQYF
TRBD1 TRBJ1-5 - TRBV7-8 TGTGCCAGCAGCACTACGCGGGTAACAGGGGAGAGTCAGCCCCAGCATTTT CASSTTRVTGESQPQHF
TRBD2 TRBJ2-1 - TRBV9 TGTGCCAGCAGCGTAGCGGCGGGGGTTAGCAATGAGCAGTTCTTC CASSVAAGVSNEQFF
- TRBJ1-2 - TRBV12-3/TRBV12-4 TGTGCCAGCAGCACCAAGGGGTGGGATGGCTACACCTTC CASSTKGWDGYTF
- TRBJ2-3 few TRBV13 TGTGCCAGCAGCTTCGGTTCCTCGCGGTCGGCGCAGTATTTT CASSFGSSRSAQYF
- TRBJ1-1 - TRBV5-1 TGCGCCAGCAGCTTGGATAGGGCGGGCGCTGAAGCTTTCTTT CASSLDRAGAEAFF
- TRBJ1-2 - TRBV27 TGTGCCAGCAGTTCGAACAGGGTACCGAACTATGGCTACACCTTC CASSSNRVPNYGYTF
- TRBJ2-5 - TRBV20-1 TGCAGCTACCACTGGGGAGAGACCCAGTACTTC CSYHWGETQYF
TRBD2 TRBJ2-5 few TRBV12-3/TRBV12-4 TGTGCCAGCAGTCTAGTGGGGAGCGGGGGTGGCCAAGAGACCCAGTACTTC CASSLVGSGGGQETQYF
- TRBJ1-1 - TRBV10-3 TGTGCCACCCGAGGGGCGGCGGAGAACACTGAAGCTTTCTTT CATRGAAENTEAFF
TRBD1 TRBJ2-5 few TRBV7-6 TGTGCCAGCAGCTTAGACGGACAGGGGGTCAATGAGCAGTACTTC CASSLDGQGVNEQYF
- TRBJ1-1 - TRBV10-3 TGTGCCATCAGTGAGTCTATTAACACTGAAGCTTTCTTT CAISESINTEAFF
TRBD2 TRBJ2-1 - TRBV7-2 TGTGCCAGCAGCTTAATCGGTGCGGGGGGAATTGAGCAGTTCTTC CASSLIGAGGIEQFF
- TRBJ1-2 - TRBV7-8 TGTGCCAGCAGAGGAATCCGACGAGCGACAGAAAGTTATGGCTACACCTTC CASRGIRRATESYGYTF
TRBD1 TRBJ2-5 - TRBV30 TGTGCCTGGGACTTAACACGGGGACAGGGACAAGAGACCCAGTACTTC CAWDLTRGQGQETQYF
- TRBJ2-3 few TRBV12-3/TRBV12-4 TGTGCCAGCAGTTCCACTAGACAGGCTAGCACAGATACGCAGTATTTT CASSSTRQASTDTQYF
TRBD1 TRBJ1-2 - TRBV3-1 TGTGCCAGCAGCCTTGACAGGGCGACGGGGGACTATGGCTACACCTTC CASSLDRATGDYGYTF
- TRBJ2-7 few TRBV14 TGTGCCAGCAGCCAAGAGATGGGGAAGCAGTACTTC CASSQEMGKQYF
TRBD1 TRBJ1-5 many TRBV6-1 TGTGCCAGCAGTAGACCCGGGACAGGCGACGCCCCGAATCAGCCCCAGCATTTT CASSRPGTGDAPNQPQHF